This T cell receptor beta chain was found in a study of blood T cell repertoires in COVID-19. Overall study: The United States, Italy and Spain were the sources of the acute and convalescent COVID-19 samples. PBMCs, B-cell-depleted T cells, or T cells were the source of the cDNA or gDNA that made up the material.

The repertoire was sequenced with immunoSEQ multiplex PCR; TCRdb's copy has only in-frame clones and lacks some. The profile covers more than 15,000 clones, with 90% to 95% appearing a single time and 4.1% taken by the ten largest. V shed 5 bases, J shed 6 bases, and the junction held 8 bases outside the gene matches. Germline CDR1 and CDR2: LGHDT and YNNKEL (reference sequence). This CDR3 is 16 amino acids long. Sequenced material: peripheral blood. The chain couples TRBV3-1 (or the pseudogene TRBV3-2) to TRBJ2-3; TRBD2 matches 13 bases. This receptor was identified in a woman aged 50 to 65 with active COVID-19. The CDR3 DNA follows: TGTGCCAGCAGCTTATGGACTAGCGGGAGTTTTGATACGCAGTATTTT. Amino acid sequence: CASSLWTSGSFDTQYF.